Listed below are T cell receptor beta chains from one sample, sequenced in a study of shared T cell receptors in the human thymus. The assay was immunoSEQ multiplex PCR, and TCRdb's table has in-frame clones only and misses some. The data show more than 550,000 clones, 80% to 90% seen once. In addition, the sample was reused for a study of human thymus T cells.

The material sequenced was thymocytes. These receptors originate from a girl younger than two with a congenital heart defect. The CDR3 runs from the conserved cysteine through the conserved F or W. A D gene is named only where the DNA matches it firmly. Rows give clone size only sometimes, using once, few, many, or a class for an expanded clone.

D gene	V gene	J gene	clone size	CDR3 DNA	CDR3 protein
TRBD1	TRBV6-5	TRBJ2-7	.	TGTGCCAGCAGGAGGGACAGCCAAGGCTACGAGCAGTACTTC	CASRRDSQGYEQYF
TRBD1	TRBV7-9	TRBJ1-2	.	TGTGCCAGCAGCCGGTTGGCCGACAGGGGCCTCACCTATGGCTACACCTTC	CASSRLADRGLTYGYTF
.	TRBV4-3	TRBJ2-7	.	TGCGCCAGCAGCCAAGATCGGCGACTCTGGAAATACGAGCAGTACTTC	CASSQDRRLWKYEQYF
.	TRBV7-2	TRBJ2-1	.	TGTGCCAGCAGCTGGACGACTAGCAGGGGAGTCAATGAGCAGTTCTTC	CASSWTTSRGVNEQFF
.	TRBV7-8	TRBJ2-7	.	TGTGCCAGCAGCTTAGGAAACCGGGAATACTACGAGCAGTACTTC	CASSLGNREYYEQYF
.	TRBV10-2	TRBJ1-5	.	TGCGCCAGCAGTGAGCATCTGGGGCCGCCTCCCCAGCATTTT	CASSEHLGPPPQHF
.	TRBV10-1	TRBJ1-6	.	TGCGCCAGCAGTGACCGCTCCCAGGGGTCACCCCTCCACTTT	CASSDRSQGSPLHF
TRBD1	TRBV7-9	TRBJ1-4	.	TGTGCCAGCAGCTCAGGACAGGGGGTTAATGAAAAACTGTTTTTT	CASSSGQGVNEKLFF
TRBD2	TRBV7-9	TRBJ2-5	few	TGTGCCAGCAGCTTAGTGGAGCGGGGGCCGACCCCACAAGAGACCCAGTACTTC	CASSLVERGPTPQETQYF
.	TRBV7-6	TRBJ1-5	.	TGTGCCAGCAGCTTAGCTTGCGGCCAGCCCCAGCATTTT	CASSLACGQPQHF
TRBD1	TRBV27	TRBJ1-2	.	TGTGCCAGCAGTTTAGGACAGGGGGCCCTTGGCTACACCTTC	CASSLGQGALGYTF
.	TRBV6-1	TRBJ1-2	.	TGTGCCAGCAGTGAATTAACAGCTAACTATGGCTACACCTTC	CASSELTANYGYTF
TRBD1	TRBV7-9	TRBJ1-1	.	TGTGTCAGCAGCCCCAGAAGGACAGGGGAGAAGGTCAATACTGAAGCTTTCTTT	CVSSPRRTGEKVNTEAFF
TRBD2	TRBV9	TRBJ2-1	.	TGTGCCAGCAGCGCAGGGACTAGCGGGGGGGCACTCCCTACAAAAAATGAGCAGTTCTTC	CASSAGTSGGALPTKNEQFF
.	TRBV19	TRBJ2-3	once	TGTGCCAGTAGTACTTCCCGCACAGATACGCAGTATTTT	CASSTSRTDTQYF
TRBD1	TRBV6-1	TRBJ2-5	.	TGTGCCAGCAGTGGCCCAGGGGGCCCGTACCAAGAGACCCAGTACTTC	CASSGPGGPYQETQYF
.	TRBV14	TRBJ1-1	.	TGTGCCAGCAGCCCCCTCCGTCCGTCAGGGGAAAAGATGAACACTGAAGCTTTCTTT	CASSPLRPSGEKMNTEAFF
.	TRBV28	TRBJ1-5	.	TGTGCCAGCAGTTTAATCCGACGACTCAATCAGCCCCAGCATTTT	CASSLIRRLNQPQHF
.	TRBV5-5	TRBJ1-2	.	TGTGCCAGCAGCTCGGGGGGGGCCAACCAAAGAGGCTACACCTTC	CASSSGGANQRGYTF
TRBD1	TRBV4-1	TRBJ1-2	.	TGCGCCAGCAGCCAGGCTCCGGGACAGCGTGGCTACACCTTC	CASSQAPGQRGYTF
.	TRBV7-2	TRBJ1-2	.	TGTGCCAGCAGCCTAGGACTGCCTAACTATGGCTACACCTTC	CASSLGLPNYGYTF
TRBD1	TRBV10-2	TRBJ1-5	.	TGCGCCAGCGGGGATGGGGACAGCATTCAGCCCCAGCATTTT	CASGDGDSIQPQHF
.	TRBV19	TRBJ2-5	.	TGTGCCAGTACCGACAGGGCGGGGCAAGAGACCCAGTACTTC	CASTDRAGQETQYF
TRBD1	TRBV9	TRBJ1-1	.	TGTGCCAGCAGCGTAGTCCGGCCGGACAGGGGCCACTCCACTGAAGCTTTCTTT	CASSVVRPDRGHSTEAFF
TRBD1	TRBV27	TRBJ1-1	.	TGTGCCACCCTCCGACAGGGAAACACTGAAGCTTTCTTT	CATLRQGNTEAFF
.	TRBV5-6	TRBJ2-5	.	TGTGCCAGCAGCTTTCGACAGAGGGAGACCCAGTACTTC	CASSFRQRETQYF
TRBD2	TRBV10-2	TRBJ2-3	.	TGCGCCGCGACCAGGGGACTAGCGGGGATCACAGATACGCAGTATTTT	CAATRGLAGITDTQYF
.	TRBV5-6	TRBJ1-2	.	TGTGCCAGCAGCTGGTCAGGGGATGGCTACACCTTC	CASSWSGDGYTF
.	TRBV7-2	TRBJ1-6	.	TGTGCCAGCAGCCTGCGGACACCATCCTATAATTCCCCCCTCCACTTT	CASSLRTPSYNSPLHF
.	TRBV7-2	TRBJ2-5	.	TGTGCCAGCAGCTTAGGTCGGGTCCGGGAGACCCAGTACTTC	CASSLGRVRETQYF
.	TRBV5-1	TRBJ2-3	.	TGCGCCAGCAGTTTACCCGGGAGCAACACAGATACGCAGTATTTT	CASSLPGSNTDTQYF
.	TRBV6-5	TRBJ1-6	once	TGTGCCAGCAGTTACGTCCAGACTTATAATTCACCCCTCCACTTT	CASSYVQTYNSPLHF
TRBD1	TRBV28	TRBJ1-2	.	TGTGCCAGCAGTTCCACAGGGGCTGGTGGCTACACCTTC	CASSSTGAGGYTF
TRBD2	TRBV6-1	TRBJ2-2	.	TGTGCCAGCAGTGAAGCGCGTCCGGGGAGGGCACCGAACACCGGGGAGCTGTTTTTT	CASSEARPGRAPNTGELFF
TRBD1	TRBV5-4	TRBJ2-2	.	TGTGCCAGCGAAAATAAGGGGGCCCGGGAGCTGTTTTTT	CASENKGARELFF
.	TRBV6-5	TRBJ1-2	.	TGTGCCAGCAGTTACAAGCGCCAGACTTATGGCTACACCTTC	CASSYKRQTYGYTF
TRBD2	TRBV27	TRBJ2-1	.	TGTGCCAGCAGTCCCACTAGCGGGGCTTACAATGAGCAGTTCTTC	CASSPTSGAYNEQFF
TRBD2	TRBV19	TRBJ2-5	.	TGTGCCAGTAGTCCGGGAATGACTAGCGGGGAACCCCAAGAGACCCAGTACTTC	CASSPGMTSGEPQETQYF
.	TRBV27	TRBJ1-5	.	TGTGCCAGCAGTGCACAGGGTAGGAGCAATCAGCCCCAGCATTTT	CASSAQGRSNQPQHF
.	TRBV6-1	TRBJ1-2	.	TGTGCCAGCAGTGAAGCATCACTCCGGGACTATGGCTACACCTTC	CASSEASLRDYGYTF
.	TRBV5-1	TRBJ2-7	.	TGCGCCAGCAGCGGAGGGGACGGAGCCTACGAGCAGTACTTC	CASSGGDGAYEQYF
TRBD2	TRBV4-3	TRBJ2-2	.	TGCGCCAGCAGCCAAGTACAACTAGCGGGGGGTTACACCGGGGAGCTGTTTTTT	CASSQVQLAGGYTGELFF
.	TRBV6-5	TRBJ1-2	.	TGTGCCAGCAGTTACCGGCGGCCGGGGTATGGCTACACCTTC	CASSYRRPGYGYTF
.	TRBV28	TRBJ1-3	.	TGTGCCAGCAGTTTCTCCACCCCACTTCCTGGAAACACCATATATTTT	CASSFSTPLPGNTIYF
.	TRBV14	TRBJ1-6	.	TGTGCCAGCAGCCCCTCGGGGGTGTCACCCCTCCACTTT	CASSPSGVSPLHF